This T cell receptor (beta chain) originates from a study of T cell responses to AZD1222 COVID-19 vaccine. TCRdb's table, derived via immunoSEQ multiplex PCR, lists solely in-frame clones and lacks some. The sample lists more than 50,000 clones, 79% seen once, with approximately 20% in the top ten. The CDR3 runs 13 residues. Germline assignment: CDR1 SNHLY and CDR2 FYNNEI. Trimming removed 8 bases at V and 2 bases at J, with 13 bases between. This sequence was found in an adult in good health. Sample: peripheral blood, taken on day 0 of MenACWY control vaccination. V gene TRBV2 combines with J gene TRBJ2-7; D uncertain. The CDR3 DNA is TGTGCCAGCGCATTATCTCAGGCCTACGAGCAGTACTTC. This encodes CASALSQAYEQYF.